This T cell receptor beta chain comes out of a study of cytomegalovirus exposure and HLA in healthy donors. Study overall: Out of 150 million to 200 million T cells, an earlier analysis found 117 million unique TCR beta sequences in total.

It was with 60 Vbeta and 13 Jbeta primers that the PCR ran. Authors' data handling: Among the unique TCR beta chains that a later analysis counted, 75 million to 85 million in all, roughly 10 million were shared. Method: immunoSEQ multiplex PCR; TCRdb's copy keeps in-frame clones and lacks some. D and trimming come from the DNA, and the V and J calls and clone size come from that table. The top ten hold approximately 0.87% of the sample, which has fewer than 200,000 clones, roughly four fifths seen once. The V gene lost 0 bases and the J gene lost 2 bases, with 15 bases spanning the gap. The CDR3 runs to 17 residues. From germline, CDR1 is SGHRS and CDR2 YFSETQ.

Specimen: PBMCs. J is TRBJ1-3 and V is TRBV5-1; D gene uncertain. The clonotype was recovered from a girl aged 2 to 10 in good health and CMV-seropositive. CDR3 coding DNA: TGCGCCAGCAGCTTGGCCGGACGCGGGAGCCCTGGAAACACCATATATTTT. Translating gives CASSLAGRGSPGNTIYF.